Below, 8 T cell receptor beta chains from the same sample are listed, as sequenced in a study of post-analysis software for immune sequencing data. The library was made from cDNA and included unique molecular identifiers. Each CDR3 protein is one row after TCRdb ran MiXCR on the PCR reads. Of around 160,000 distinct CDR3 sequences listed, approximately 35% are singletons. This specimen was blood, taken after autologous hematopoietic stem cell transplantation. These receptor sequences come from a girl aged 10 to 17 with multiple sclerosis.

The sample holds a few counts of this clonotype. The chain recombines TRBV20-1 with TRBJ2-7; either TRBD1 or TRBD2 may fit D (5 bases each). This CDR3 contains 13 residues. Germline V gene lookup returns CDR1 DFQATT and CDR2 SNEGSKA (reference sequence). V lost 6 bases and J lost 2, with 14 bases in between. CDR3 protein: CSAARDVTYEQYF. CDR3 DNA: TGCAGTGCCGCCCGGGACGTAACCTACGAGCAGTACTTC.

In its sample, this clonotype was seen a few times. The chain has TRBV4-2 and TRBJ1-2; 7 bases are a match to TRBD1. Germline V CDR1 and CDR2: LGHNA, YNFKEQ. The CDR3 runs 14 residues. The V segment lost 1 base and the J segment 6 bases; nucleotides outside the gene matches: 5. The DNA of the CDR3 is TGTGCCAGCAGCCAAGGAGTAGGGGGCAATGGCTACACCTTC. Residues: CASSQGVGGNGYTF.

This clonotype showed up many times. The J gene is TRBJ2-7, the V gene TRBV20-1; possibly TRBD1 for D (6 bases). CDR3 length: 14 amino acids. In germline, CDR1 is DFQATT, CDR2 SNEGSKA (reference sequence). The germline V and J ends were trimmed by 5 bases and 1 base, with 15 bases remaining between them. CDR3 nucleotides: TGCAGTGCTGCCGGACAGAGAAATTCCTACGAGCAGTACTTC. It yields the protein CSAAGQRNSYEQYF.

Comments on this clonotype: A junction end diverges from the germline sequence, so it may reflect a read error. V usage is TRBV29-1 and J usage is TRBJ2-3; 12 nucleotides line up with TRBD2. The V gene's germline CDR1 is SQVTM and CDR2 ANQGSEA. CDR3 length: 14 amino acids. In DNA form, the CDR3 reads TGCGGCGTTGGGACTAGCGGGAGCACAGATACGCAGTATTTT. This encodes CGVGTSGSTDTQYF.

The CDR3, as DNA: TGTGCCAGCAGTGACGGGGCAGCCGCGGAGCAGTACTTC. Translation gives CASSDGAAAEQYF. V and J are TRBV6-4 and TRBJ2-4; possibly TRBD1 for D (5 bases). Trimming removed 2 bases from V and 13 bases from J, with 15 bases in between. Germline V gene lookup returns CDR1 MRHNA and CDR2 SNTAGT. The CDR3 is 13 amino acids.

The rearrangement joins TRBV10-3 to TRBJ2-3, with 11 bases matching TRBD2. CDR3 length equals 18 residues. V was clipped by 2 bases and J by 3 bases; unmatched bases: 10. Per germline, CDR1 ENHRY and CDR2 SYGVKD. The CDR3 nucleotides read TGTGCCATCAGTGAGGGGCTAGCGGGGGGAGCCCTGACAGATACGCAGTATTTT. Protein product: CAISEGLAGGALTDTQYF.

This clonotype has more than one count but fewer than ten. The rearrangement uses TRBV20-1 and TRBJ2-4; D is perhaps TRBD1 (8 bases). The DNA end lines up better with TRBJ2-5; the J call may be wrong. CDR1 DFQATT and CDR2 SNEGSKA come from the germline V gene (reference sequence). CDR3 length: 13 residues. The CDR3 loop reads CSAAGQDQETQYF. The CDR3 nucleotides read TGCAGTGCAGCGGGACAGGACCAAGAGACCCAGTACTTC.

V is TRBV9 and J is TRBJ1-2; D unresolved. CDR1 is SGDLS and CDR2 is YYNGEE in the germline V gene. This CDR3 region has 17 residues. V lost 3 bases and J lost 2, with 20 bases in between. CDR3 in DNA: TGTGCCAGCAGCGACACGGACGGTCCGCTACAGAACTATGGCTACACCTTC. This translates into CASSDTDGPLQNYGYTF.